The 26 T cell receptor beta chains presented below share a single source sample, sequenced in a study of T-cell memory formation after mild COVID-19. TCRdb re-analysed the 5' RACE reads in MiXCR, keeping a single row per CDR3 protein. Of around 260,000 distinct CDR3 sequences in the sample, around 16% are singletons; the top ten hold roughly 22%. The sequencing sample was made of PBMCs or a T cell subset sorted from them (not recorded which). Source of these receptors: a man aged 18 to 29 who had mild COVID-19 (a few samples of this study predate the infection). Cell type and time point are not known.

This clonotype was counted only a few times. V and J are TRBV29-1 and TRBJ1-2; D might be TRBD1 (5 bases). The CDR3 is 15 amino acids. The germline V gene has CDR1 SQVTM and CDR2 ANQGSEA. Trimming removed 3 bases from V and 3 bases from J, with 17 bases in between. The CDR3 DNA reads TGCAGCGTTGATGCGCGGGGCATGGGGGACTATGGCTACACCTTC. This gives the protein CSVDARGMGDYGYTF. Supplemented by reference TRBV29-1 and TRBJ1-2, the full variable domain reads SAVISQKPSRDICQRGTSLTIQCQVDSQVTMMFWYRQQPGQSLTLIATANQGSEATYESGFVIDKFPISRPNLTFSTLTVSNMSPEDSSIYLCSVDARGMGDYGYTFGSGTRLTVV.

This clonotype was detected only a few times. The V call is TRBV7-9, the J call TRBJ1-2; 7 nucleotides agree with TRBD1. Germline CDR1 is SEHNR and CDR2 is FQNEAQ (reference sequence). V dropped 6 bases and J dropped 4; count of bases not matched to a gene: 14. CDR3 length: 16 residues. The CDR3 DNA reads TGTGCCAGCAGTCCCTCGACAGGGTTTCGAGTCTATGGCTACACCTTC. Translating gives CASSPSTGFRVYGYTF.

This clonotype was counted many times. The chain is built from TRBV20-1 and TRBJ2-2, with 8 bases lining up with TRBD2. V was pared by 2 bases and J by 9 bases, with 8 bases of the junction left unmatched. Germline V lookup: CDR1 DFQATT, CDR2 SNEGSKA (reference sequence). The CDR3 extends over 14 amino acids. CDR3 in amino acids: CSARPSFSGRELFF. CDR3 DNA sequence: TGCAGTGCTAGACCCTCATTTAGCGGGAGGGAGCTGTTTTTT.

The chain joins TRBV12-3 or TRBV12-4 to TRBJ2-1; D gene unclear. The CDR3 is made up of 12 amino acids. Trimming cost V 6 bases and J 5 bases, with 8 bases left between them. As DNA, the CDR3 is TGTGCCAGCAGCCTTAATAACAATGAGCAGTTCTTC. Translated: CASSLNNNEQFF.

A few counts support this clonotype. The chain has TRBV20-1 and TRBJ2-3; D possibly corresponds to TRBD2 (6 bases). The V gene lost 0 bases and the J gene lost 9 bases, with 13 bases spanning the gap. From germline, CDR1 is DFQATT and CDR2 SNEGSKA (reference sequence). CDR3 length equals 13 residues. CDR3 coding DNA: TGCAGTGCTAGAGATCCCAGGGAGGAAACGCAGTATTTT. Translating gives CSARDPREETQYF.

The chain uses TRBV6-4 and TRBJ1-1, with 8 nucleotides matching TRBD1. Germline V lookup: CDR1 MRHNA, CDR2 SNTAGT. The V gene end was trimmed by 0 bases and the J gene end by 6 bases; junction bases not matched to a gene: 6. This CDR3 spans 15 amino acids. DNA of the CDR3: TGTGCCAGCAGTGACTCCCCGGACAGGGCTTCTGAAGCTTTCTTT. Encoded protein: CASSDSPDRASEAFF.

The CDR3 DNA is TGTGCCAGCAGCCTCGGTGCGGGGGGCACAGATACGCAGTATTTT. Encoded protein: CASSLGAGGTDTQYF. The rearrangement uses TRBV7-2 and TRBJ2-3; 7 bases line up with TRBD2. The CDR3 covers 15 residues. Germline V CDR1 and CDR2: SGHTA, FQGNSA. V gave up 5 bases and J gave up 1 base; unmatched junction bases: 6.

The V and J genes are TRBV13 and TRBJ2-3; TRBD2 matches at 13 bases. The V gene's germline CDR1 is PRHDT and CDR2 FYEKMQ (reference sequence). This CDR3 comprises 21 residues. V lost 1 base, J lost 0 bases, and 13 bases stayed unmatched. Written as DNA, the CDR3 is TGTGCCAGCAGCTTAGACAATTGGACTAGCGGGGGAGCGACTAGCACAGATACGCAGTATTTT. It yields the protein CASSLDNWTSGGATSTDTQYF.

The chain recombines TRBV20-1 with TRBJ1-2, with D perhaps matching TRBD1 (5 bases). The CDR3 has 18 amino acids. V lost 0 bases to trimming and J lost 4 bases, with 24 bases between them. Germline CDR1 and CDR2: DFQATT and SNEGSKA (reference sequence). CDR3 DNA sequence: TGCAGTGCTAGAGATGCCCAAGAGACAGTTTTCGTACCCTATGGCTACACCTTC. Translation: CSARDAQETVFVPYGYTF.

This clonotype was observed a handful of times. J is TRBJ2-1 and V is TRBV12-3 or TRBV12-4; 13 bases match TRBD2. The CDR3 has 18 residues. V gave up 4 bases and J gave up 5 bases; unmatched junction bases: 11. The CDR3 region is CASSSAGTSGEGNNEQFF. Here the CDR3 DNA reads TGTGCCAGCAGTTCTGCAGGGACTAGCGGGGAAGGGAACAATGAGCAGTTCTTC.

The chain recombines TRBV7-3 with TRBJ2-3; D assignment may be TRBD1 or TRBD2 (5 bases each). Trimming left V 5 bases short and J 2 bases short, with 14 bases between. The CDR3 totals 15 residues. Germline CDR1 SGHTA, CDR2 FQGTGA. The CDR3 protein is CASSAGQGPTDTQYF. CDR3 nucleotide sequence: TGTGCCAGCAGCGCCGGGCAGGGACCCACAGATACGCAGTATTTT.

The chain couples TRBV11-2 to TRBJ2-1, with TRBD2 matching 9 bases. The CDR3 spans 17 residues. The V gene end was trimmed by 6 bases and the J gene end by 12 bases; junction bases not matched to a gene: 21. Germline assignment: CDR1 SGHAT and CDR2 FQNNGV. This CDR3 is CASRGLHRAAGGIGQFF. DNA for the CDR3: TGTGCCAGCAGGGGTCTCCACAGGGCGGCGGGGGGGATCGGGCAGTTCTTC.

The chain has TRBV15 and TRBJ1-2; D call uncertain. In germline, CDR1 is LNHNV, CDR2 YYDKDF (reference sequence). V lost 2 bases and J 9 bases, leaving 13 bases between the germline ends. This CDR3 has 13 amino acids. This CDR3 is CATSRTLSDCYTF. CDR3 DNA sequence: TGTGCCACCAGCAGAACTCTGAGCGATTGCTACACCTTC.

CDR3 bases: TGTGCCAGCAGTCCCGATCACAACTATGGCTACACCTTC. Translated, it gives CASSPDHNYGYTF. V and J are TRBV6-1 and TRBJ1-2; D remains unclear. Trimming shortened V by 5 bases and J by 2 bases, and 9 bases separated the two germline ends. CDR1 MNHNS and CDR2 SASEGT come from the germline V gene. The CDR3 length is 13 residues.

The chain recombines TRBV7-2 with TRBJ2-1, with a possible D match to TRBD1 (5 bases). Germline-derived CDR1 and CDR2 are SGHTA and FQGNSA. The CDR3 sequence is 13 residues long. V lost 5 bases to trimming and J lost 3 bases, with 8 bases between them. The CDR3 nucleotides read TGTGCCAGCAGCGTTGACAGCTACAATGAGCAGTTCTTC. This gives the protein CASSVDSYNEQFF.

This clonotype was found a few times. CDR3 DNA sequence: TGCAGCGTTGAAGGGGTAGGGGGCACAGATACGCAGTATTTT. Its protein is CSVEGVGGTDTQYF. V usage is TRBV29-1 and J usage is TRBJ2-3, with D maybe TRBD1 (5 bases). The CDR3 has 14 residues. In germline, CDR1 is SQVTM, CDR2 ANQGSEA. V was pared by 1 base and J by 1 base, with 9 bases between.

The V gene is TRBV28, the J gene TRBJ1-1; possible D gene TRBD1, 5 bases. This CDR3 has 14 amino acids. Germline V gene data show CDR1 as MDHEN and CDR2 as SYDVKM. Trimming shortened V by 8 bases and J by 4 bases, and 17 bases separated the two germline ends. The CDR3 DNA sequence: TGTGCCAGCGGCTCGGTTAAGGGGACCACTGAAGCTTTCTTT. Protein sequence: CASGSVKGTTEAFF.

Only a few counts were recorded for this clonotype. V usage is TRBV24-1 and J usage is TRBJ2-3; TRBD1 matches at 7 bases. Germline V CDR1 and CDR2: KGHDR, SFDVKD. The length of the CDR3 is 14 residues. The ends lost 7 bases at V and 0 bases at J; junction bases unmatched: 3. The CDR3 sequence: CATSGTASTDTQYF. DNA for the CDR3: TGTGCCACCAGCGGGACAGCTAGCACAGATACGCAGTATTTT.

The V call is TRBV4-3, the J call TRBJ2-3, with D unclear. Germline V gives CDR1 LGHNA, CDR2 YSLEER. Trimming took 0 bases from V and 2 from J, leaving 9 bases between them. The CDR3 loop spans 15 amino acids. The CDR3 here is CASSQDSPLTDTQYF. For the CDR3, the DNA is TGCGCCAGCAGCCAAGACTCACCCCTCACAGATACGCAGTATTTT.

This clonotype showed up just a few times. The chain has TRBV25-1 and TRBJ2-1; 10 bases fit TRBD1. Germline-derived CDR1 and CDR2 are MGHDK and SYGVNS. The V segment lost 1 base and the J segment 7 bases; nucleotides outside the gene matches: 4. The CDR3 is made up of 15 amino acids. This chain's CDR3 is CASSESDRGTNEQFF. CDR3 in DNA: TGTGCCAGCAGTGAATCGGACAGGGGGACTAATGAGCAGTTCTTC. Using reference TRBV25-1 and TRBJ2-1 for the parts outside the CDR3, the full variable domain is EADIYQTPRYLVIGTGKKITLECSQTMGHDKMYWYQQDPGMELHLIHYSYGVNSTEKGDLSSESTVSRIRTEHFPLTLESARPSHTSQYLCASSESDRGTNEQFFGPGTRLTVL.

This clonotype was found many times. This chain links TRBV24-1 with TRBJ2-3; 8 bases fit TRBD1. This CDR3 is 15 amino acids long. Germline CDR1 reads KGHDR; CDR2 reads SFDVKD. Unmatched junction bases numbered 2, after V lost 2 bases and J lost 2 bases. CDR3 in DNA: TGTGCCACCAGTGATTCGCAGGGGGCCACAGATACGCAGTATTTT. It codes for CATSDSQGATDTQYF.

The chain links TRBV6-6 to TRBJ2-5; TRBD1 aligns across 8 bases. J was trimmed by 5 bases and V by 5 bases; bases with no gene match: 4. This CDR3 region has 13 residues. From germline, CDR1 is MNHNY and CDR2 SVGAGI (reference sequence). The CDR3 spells CASSPTGGETQYF. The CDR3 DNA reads TGTGCCAGCAGTCCCACAGGGGGTGAGACCCAGTACTTC.

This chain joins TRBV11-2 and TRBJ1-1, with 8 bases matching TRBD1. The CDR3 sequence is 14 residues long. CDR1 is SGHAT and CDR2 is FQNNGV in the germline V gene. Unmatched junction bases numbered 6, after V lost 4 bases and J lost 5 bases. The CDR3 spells CASSYRGRQTEAFF. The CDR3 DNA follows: TGTGCCAGCAGCTACAGGGGGAGGCAAACTGAAGCTTTCTTT.

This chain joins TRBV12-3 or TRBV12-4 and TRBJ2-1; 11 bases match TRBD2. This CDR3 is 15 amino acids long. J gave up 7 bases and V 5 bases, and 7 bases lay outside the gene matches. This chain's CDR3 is CASSLSGGAWNEQFF. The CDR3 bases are TGTGCCAGCAGTCTTAGCGGGGGGGCATGGAATGAGCAGTTCTTC.

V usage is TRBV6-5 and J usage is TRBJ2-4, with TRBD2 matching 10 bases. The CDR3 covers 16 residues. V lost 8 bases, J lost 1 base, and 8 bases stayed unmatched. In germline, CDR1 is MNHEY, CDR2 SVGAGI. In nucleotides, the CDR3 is TGTGCCAGCGGTCTAGCGGGGGACAGGGCCAAAAACATTCAGTACTTC. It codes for CASGLAGDRAKNIQYF.

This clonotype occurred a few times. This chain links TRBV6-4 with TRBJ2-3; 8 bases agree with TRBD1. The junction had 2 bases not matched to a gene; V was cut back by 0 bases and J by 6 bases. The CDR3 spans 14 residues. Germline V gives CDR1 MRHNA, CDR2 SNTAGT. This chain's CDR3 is CASSDSPGGDTQYF. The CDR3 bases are TGTGCCAGCAGTGACTCTCCAGGGGGCGATACGCAGTATTTT.